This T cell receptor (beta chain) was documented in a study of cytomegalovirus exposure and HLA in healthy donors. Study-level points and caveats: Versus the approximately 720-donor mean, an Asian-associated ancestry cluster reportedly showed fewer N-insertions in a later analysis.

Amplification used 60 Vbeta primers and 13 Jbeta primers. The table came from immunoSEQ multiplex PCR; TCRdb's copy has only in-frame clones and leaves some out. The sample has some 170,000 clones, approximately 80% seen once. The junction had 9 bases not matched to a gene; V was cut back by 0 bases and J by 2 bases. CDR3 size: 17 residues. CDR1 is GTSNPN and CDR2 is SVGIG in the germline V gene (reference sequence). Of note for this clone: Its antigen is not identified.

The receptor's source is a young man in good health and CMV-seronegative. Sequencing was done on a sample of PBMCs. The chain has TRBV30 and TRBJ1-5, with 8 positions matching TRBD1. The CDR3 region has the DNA TGTGCCTGGAGTGTAGGACAGGGAGGGATTGGCAATCAGCCCCAGCATTTT. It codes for CAWSVGQGGIGNQPQHF.